This record covers a single TCR beta chain. Its antigen is undetermined. The data originate from a study of PD-L1 blockade in urothelial cancer. Study overall: The patients first took atezolizumab around 2014, receiving 1,200 mg intravenously every 3 weeks. Study-wide results and caveats: Durable-benefit patients had greater expansion of tumor-associated blood clones at 3 weeks. Pretreatment clonality of the blood TCR repertoire below the median was predictive of superior survival.

Assay: immunoSEQ multiplex PCR; the TCRdb copy retains only in-frame clones and omits some. The repertoire holds approximately 100,000 clones, with around 90% as singletons. Each patient gave between 1 and 8 samples, pretreatment and on-treatment. V lost 0 bases and J lost 5; bases outside the gene matches: 3. The CDR3 runs 14 residues. Germline values: CDR1 SGHTS, CDR2 YDEGEE. The source is a woman aged 80 or over with urothelial cancer. This specimen consisted of PBMCs, obtained around atezolizumab (anti-PD-L1) treatment. The chain joins TRBV5-8 to TRBJ2-7; TRBD1 matches 9 bases. CDR3 in DNA: TGTGCCAGCAGCTTGGGGACAGGGGCAGACGAGCAGTACTTC. Its translation is CASSLGTGADEQYF.